The 10 T cell receptor beta chains listed next were all sequenced from one sample in a study of monozygotic twins with inflammatory bowel disease (dated by TCRdb to about 2019). The method was 5' RACE. The run used an Illumina HiSeq 2500. TCRdb reprocessed the reads, reporting each CDR3 protein sequence once and no DNA. The table of this sample itemizes hundreds of thousands of distinct CDR3 sequences. Of the sample, 2% to 3% falls within the top ten clones. The sample was blood. The receptors originated from a human donor with ulcerative colitis or Crohn's disease, or a healthy co-twin of an affected twin (not recorded which).

V gene TRBV5-1 combines with J gene TRBJ1-1; TCRdb picks TRBD1, but there is no DNA to check that call. The V gene's germline CDR1 is SGHRS and CDR2 YFSETQ. This CDR3 comprises 17 residues. This chain's CDR3 is CASSLFGTGIMNTEAFF.

The chain recombines TRBV14 with TRBJ2-1; TCRdb selects TRBD1, and the lack of DNA leaves this call unchecked. This CDR3 contains 16 residues. Germline-derived CDR1 and CDR2 are SGHDN and FVKESK. CDR3: CASSPPPRSGGNEQFF.

This sequence joins TRBV2 and TRBJ2-7; TCRdb indicates TRBD1, and absent DNA this call remains unverified. This CDR3 has 15 residues. Germline V gene sequence: CDR1 SNHLY, CDR2 FYNNEI. CDR3 amino acids: CASSVGRGTAYEQYF.

CDR3 loop: CSATPHADYQETQYF. The genes are TRBV20-1 and TRBJ2-5; TCRdb proposes TRBD1, but this gene call is untestable without DNA. This CDR3 has 15 residues. Germline CDR1 is DFQATT and CDR2 is SNEGSKA (reference sequence).

The CDR3 here is CASAAAGINEQFF. The gene calls are TRBV7-2 and TRBJ2-1; the TCRdb call, TRBD1, lacks DNA for checking. Germline V gene data show CDR1 as SGHTA and CDR2 as FQGNSA. This CDR3 contains 13 residues.

This chain joins TRBV19 and TRBJ2-7; without DNA, the TCRdb call of TRBD1 cannot be checked. The CDR3 contains 13 residues. Per germline, CDR1 LNHDA and CDR2 SQIVND (reference sequence). The CDR3 loop reads CASSEMLRGEQYF. The variable domain in full, completed from reference TRBV19 and TRBJ2-7, reads DGGITQSPKYLFRKEGQNVTLSCEQNLNHDAMYWYRQDPGQGLRLIYYSQIVNDFQKGDIAEGYSVSREKKESFPLTVTSAQKNPTAFYLCASSEMLRGEQYFGPGTRLTVT.

This chain uses TRBV30 with TRBJ2-1; the TCRdb D gene call, TRBD1, has no DNA to confirm it. The CDR3 runs to 13 residues. Germline CDR1 is GTSNPN and CDR2 is SVGIG (reference sequence). The CDR3 region is CARGGVGDNEQFF.

The chain has TRBV6-5 and TRBJ1-3; TCRdb reports TRBD1, a call that lacks DNA to check it against. Germline values: CDR1 MNHEY, CDR2 SVGAGI. CDR3 length equals 13 residues. This CDR3 is CASSYGTANTIYF.

Here the CDR3 reads CASRGGSYAGELFF. The V and J genes are TRBV5-6 and TRBJ2-2; TCRdb designates TRBD2, a call that cannot be tested without DNA. Germline V gives CDR1 SGHDT, CDR2 YYEEEE. The CDR3 is 14 residues long. Supplemented by reference TRBV5-6 and TRBJ2-2, the full variable domain reads DAGVTQSPTHLIKTRGQQVTLRCSPKSGHDTVSWYQQALGQGPQFIFQYYEEEERQRGNFPDRFSGHQFPNYSSELNVNALLLGDSALYLCASRGGSYAGELFFGEGSRLTVL.

This chain joins TRBV5-1 and TRBJ2-7; absent DNA, TCRdb's TRBD2 call cannot be checked. In germline, CDR1 is SGHRS, CDR2 YFSETQ. CDR3 length: 17 residues. This chain's CDR3 is CASSTGSSTSGGFEQYF.